A single sample is the source of the 8 T cell receptor beta chains below, sequenced in a study of CD8 T cells in Susac syndrome. Reverse transcription of roughly 0.5 to 1 ug RNA was carried out with random hexamers. TCRdb reprocessed the immunoSEQ multiplex PCR reads via MiXCR and lists one record per CDR3 protein. The table lists over 100,000 distinct CDR3 sequences, roughly 95% of them singletons, with just over 0.095% in the top ten. Sequences were obtained from CD4+ T cells from PBMCs. All receptors come from a human donor in good health.

The rearrangement links TRBV4-2 to TRBJ2-1, with TRBD2 identical over 11 bases. Trimming cost V 6 bases and J 5 bases; bases outside gene matches: 9. The CDR3 has 16 amino acids. Germline-derived CDR1 and CDR2 are LGHNA and YNFKEQ. The CDR3 loop reads CASSPTSGGADNEQFF. The CDR3 DNA is TGTGCCAGCAGTCCTACTAGCGGGGGTGCCGACAATGAGCAGTTCTTC.

This chain uses TRBV6-1 with TRBJ2-5; 7 positions match TRBD1. The CDR3 loop spans 16 amino acids. In germline, CDR1 is MNHNS, CDR2 SASEGT. The junction had 10 bases not matched to a gene; V was cut back by 5 bases and J by 1 base. CDR3 residues: CASSQQRQGSQETQYF. The CDR3 bases are TGTGCCAGCAGTCAACAAAGACAGGGCTCCCAAGAGACCCAGTACTTC.

J is TRBJ2-3 and V is TRBV29-1; 7 bases are shared with TRBD2. This CDR3 is 13 amino acids long. The V gene's germline CDR1 is SQVTM and CDR2 ANQGSEA. The CDR3 DNA sequence: TGCAGTGGGCGGGGAGGGGGCACAGATACGCAGTATTTT. This codes for CSGRGGGTDTQYF.

V gene TRBV27 combines with J gene TRBJ2-7; the match to TRBD1 covers 12 bases. J gave up 2 bases and V 5 bases, and 1 base lay outside the gene matches. Germline-derived CDR1 and CDR2 are MNHEY and SMNVEV (reference sequence). CDR3 length: 14 residues. This CDR3 is CASSRDRGPYEQYF. As DNA, the CDR3 is TGTGCCAGCAGTAGGGACAGGGGGCCCTACGAGCAGTACTTC.

V gene TRBV7-2 combines with J gene TRBJ2-7; a possible D gene is TRBD2 (5 bases). The CDR3 runs to 13 residues. Trimming left V 8 bases short and J 2 bases short, with 13 bases between. Germline loops: CDR1 SGHTA, CDR2 FQGNSA. This CDR3 is CASEGAGTYEQYF. The CDR3, as DNA: TGTGCCAGCGAGGGTGCAGGTACCTACGAGCAGTACTTC.

V and J are TRBV5-1 and TRBJ2-7; D is perhaps TRBD2 (6 bases). The V end lost 1 base, the J end lost 0 bases, and 17 bases lay between the germline ends. The CDR3 contains 17 residues. Germline assignment: CDR1 SGHRS and CDR2 YFSETQ. CDR3 in DNA: TGCGCCAGCAGCTTGACCTTGGGGAGGCCGAGCTCCTACGAGCAGTACTTC. Translated: CASSLTLGRPSSYEQYF.

The V call is TRBV28, the J call TRBJ1-4; a weak D match, TRBD1 (5 bases). The germline gives CDR1 MDHEN, CDR2 SYDVKM. Trimming took off 3 bases at V and 5 bases at J, with 10 bases between the two ends. CDR3 length equals 14 residues. The CDR3 coding sequence is TGTGCCAGCAGTTTCCGACAGACAAATGAAAAACTGTTTTTT. As protein: CASSFRQTNEKLFF.

The chain combines TRBV14 with TRBJ2-5; TRBD2 aligns across 9 bases. This CDR3 is built from 15 residues. V dropped 1 base and J dropped 5; count of bases not matched to a gene: 5. The germline CDR1 and CDR2 sequences are SGHDN and FVKESK. Here the CDR3 reads CASSQGLAGSETQYF. CDR3 coding DNA: TGTGCCAGCAGCCAAGGGCTAGCGGGATCCGAGACCCAGTACTTC.